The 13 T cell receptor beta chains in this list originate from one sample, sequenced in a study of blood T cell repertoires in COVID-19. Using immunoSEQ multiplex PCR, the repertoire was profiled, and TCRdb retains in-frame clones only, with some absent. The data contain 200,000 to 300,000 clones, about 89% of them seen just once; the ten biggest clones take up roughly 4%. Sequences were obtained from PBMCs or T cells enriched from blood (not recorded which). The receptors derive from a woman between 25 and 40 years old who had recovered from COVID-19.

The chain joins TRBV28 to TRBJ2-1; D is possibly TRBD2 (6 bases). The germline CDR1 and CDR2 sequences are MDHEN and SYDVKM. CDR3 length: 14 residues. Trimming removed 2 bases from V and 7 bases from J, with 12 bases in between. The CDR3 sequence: CASSLGGTANEQFF. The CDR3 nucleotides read TGTGCCAGCAGTTTAGGTGGGACTGCTAATGAGCAGTTCTTC.

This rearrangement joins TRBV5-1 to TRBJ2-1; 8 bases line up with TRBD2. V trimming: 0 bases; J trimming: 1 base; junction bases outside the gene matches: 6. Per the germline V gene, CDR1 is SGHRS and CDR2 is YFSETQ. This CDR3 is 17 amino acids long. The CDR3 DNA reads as TGCGCCAGCAGCTTGGCCAGCGGGAGAGGGTCCTACAATGAGCAGTTCTTC. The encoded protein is CASSLASGRGSYNEQFF.

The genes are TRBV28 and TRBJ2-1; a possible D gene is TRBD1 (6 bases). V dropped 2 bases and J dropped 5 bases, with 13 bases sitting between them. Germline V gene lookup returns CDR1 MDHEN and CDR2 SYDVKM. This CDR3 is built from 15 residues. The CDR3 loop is CASSLVQGTHNEQFF. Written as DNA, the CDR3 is TGTGCCAGCAGTTTAGTCCAGGGGACCCACAATGAGCAGTTCTTC.

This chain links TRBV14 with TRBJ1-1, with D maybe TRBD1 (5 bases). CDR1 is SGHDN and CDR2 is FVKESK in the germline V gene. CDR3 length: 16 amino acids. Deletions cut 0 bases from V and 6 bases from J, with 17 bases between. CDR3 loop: CASSQDQGIVTSEAFF. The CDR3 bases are TGTGCCAGCAGCCAAGACCAGGGTATTGTGACCTCTGAAGCTTTCTTT.

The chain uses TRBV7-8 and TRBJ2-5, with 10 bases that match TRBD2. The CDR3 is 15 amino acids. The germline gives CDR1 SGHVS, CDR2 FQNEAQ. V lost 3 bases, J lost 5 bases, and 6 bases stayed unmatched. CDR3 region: CASSFASGRLETQYF. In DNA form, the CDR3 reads TGTGCCAGCAGCTTCGCTAGCGGGAGATTGGAGACCCAGTACTTC.

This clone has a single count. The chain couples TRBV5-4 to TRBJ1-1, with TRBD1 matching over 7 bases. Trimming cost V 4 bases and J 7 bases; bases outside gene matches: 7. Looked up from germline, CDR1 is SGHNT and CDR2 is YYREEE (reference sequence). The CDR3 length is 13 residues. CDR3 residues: CASSHGTALEAFF. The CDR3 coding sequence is TGTGCCAGCAGCCATGGGACAGCCCTTGAAGCTTTCTTT.

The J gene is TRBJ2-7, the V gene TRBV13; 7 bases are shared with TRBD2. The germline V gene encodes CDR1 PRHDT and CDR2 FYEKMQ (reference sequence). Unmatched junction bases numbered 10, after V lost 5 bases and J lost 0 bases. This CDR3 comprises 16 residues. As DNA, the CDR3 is TGTGCCAGCAGCCCAGGGTTAGCGGGTGGCTCCTACGAGCAGTACTTC. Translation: CASSPGLAGGSYEQYF.

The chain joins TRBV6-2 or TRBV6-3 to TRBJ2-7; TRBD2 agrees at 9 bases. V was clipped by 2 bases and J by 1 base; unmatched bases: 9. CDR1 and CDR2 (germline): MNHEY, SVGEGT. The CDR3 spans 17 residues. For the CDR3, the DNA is TGTGCCAGCAGTTACATCTGGGGTAGCGGGAGATCCTACGAGCAGTACTTC. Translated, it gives CASSYIWGSGRSYEQYF.

CDR3 residues: CASSQTGVGFYEQYF. CDR3 nucleotide sequence: TGTGCCAGCAGCCAAACAGGGGTAGGGTTCTACGAGCAGTACTTC. This rearrangement joins TRBV4-2 to TRBJ2-7; 7 positions agree with TRBD1. The CDR3 extends over 15 amino acids. From germline, CDR1 is LGHNA and CDR2 YNFKEQ. The V and J ends lost 2 bases and 3 bases, in that order; junction bases with no gene match: 7.

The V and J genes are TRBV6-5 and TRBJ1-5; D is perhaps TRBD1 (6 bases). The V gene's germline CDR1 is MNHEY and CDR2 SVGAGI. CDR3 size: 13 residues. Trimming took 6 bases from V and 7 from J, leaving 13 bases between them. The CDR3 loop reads CASRLTGSQPQHF. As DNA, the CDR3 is TGTGCCAGCAGGTTAACAGGGTCCCAGCCCCAGCATTTT.

The CDR3 DNA sequence: TGTGCCTGGAGTGTTACTAAAACTAATGAAAAACTGTTTTTT. Residues: CAWSVTKTNEKLFF. The V and J genes are TRBV30 and TRBJ1-4; D gene uncertain. The V gene's germline CDR1 is GTSNPN and CDR2 SVGIG (reference sequence). The CDR3 covers 14 residues. V dropped 0 bases and J dropped 1 base, with 6 bases sitting between them.

DNA of the CDR3: TGTGCCAGCAGCTTGGCCCTAGGGGGGGCAGATACGCAGTATTTT. As protein: CASSLALGGADTQYF. The chain has TRBV5-6 and TRBJ2-3, with TRBD2 as a possible D gene (7 bases). CDR3 length equals 15 residues. The V gene lost 0 bases and the J gene lost 4 bases, with 12 bases spanning the gap. CDR1 and CDR2 from the germline V gene are SGHDT and YYEEEE.

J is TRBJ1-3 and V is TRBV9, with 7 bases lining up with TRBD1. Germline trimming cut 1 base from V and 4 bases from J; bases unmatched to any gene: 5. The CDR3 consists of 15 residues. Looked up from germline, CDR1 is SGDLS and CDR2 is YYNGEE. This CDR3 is CASSVKGAGGNTIYF. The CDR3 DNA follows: TGTGCCAGCAGCGTAAAGGGGGCTGGAGGAAACACCATATATTTT.